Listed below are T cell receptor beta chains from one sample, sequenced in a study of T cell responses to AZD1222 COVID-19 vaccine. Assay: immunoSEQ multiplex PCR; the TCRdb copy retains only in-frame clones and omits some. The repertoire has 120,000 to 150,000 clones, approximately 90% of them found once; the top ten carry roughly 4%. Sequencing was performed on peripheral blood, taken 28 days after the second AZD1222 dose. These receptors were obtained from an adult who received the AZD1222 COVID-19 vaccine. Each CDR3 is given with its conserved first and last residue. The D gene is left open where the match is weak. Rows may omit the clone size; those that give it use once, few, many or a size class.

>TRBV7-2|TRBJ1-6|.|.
TGTGCCAGCAGCCTGAGGGGTCTTGGTTCACCCCTCCACTTT
CASSLRGLGSPLHF
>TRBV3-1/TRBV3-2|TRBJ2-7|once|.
TGTGCCAGCAGCCAGAGGCACGAGCAGTACTTC
CASSQRHEQYF
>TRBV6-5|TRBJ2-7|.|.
TGTGCCAGCAGCCCCGGGGCCTACGAGCAGTACTTC
CASSPGAYEQYF
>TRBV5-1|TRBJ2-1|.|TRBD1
TGCGCCAGCAGCCCAGAGGGGGACAGGGTCGGGAATGAGCAGTTCTTC
CASSPEGDRVGNEQFF
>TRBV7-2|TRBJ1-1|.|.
TGTGCCAGCAGCTTGGTCCGGCTTGAAGCTTTCTTT
CASSLVRLEAFF
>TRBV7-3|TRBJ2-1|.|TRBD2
TGTGCCAGCAGCCCTCAGCGGGGCAATGAGCAGTTCTTC
CASSPQRGNEQFF
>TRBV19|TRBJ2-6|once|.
TGTGCCAGTAGTCCAGAGCAACGGTCTGGGGCCAACGTCCTGACTTTC
CASSPEQRSGANVLTF
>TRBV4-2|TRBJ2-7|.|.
TGTGCCAGCAGGCCAGGAGTGGGGCTAGGGCAGTACTTC
CASRPGVGLGQYF
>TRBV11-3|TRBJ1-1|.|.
TGTGCCAGCAGCTCCTCGATGAACACTGAAGCTTTCTTT
CASSSSMNTEAFF
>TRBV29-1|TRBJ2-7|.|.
TGCAGCGTTGAAGGGGTTTTAGGAACCACGGTTAGGAATGTTAGGTACTTC
CSVEGVLGTTVRNVRYF
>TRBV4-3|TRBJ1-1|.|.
TGCGCCAGCAGCCAAGCCATAGGGGAGTACACTGAAGCTTTCTTT
CASSQAIGEYTEAFF
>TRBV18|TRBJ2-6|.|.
TGTGCCAGCTCACCACCCCCCCACTCTGGGGCCAACGTCCTGACTTTC
CASSPPPHSGANVLTF
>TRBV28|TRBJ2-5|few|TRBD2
TGTGCCAGCAGTACTAGCGGGAAATCGGAGACCCAGTACTTC
CASSTSGKSETQYF
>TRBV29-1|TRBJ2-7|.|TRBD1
TGCAGCGTTGGGTCGACAGGGGTGGGCGAGCAGTACTTC
CSVGSTGVGEQYF
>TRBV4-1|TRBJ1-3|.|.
TGCGCCAGCGGTTACAACGCCCAACGGGGAAACACCATATATTTT
CASGYNAQRGNTIYF
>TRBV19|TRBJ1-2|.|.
TGTGCCAGTAGTTCCGGACAGCTCTATGGCTACACCTTC
CASSSGQLYGYTF
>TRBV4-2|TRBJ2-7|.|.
TGTGCCAGCAGCCAATTAAGGGGGGGTGCCGAGCAGTACTTC
CASSQLRGGAEQYF
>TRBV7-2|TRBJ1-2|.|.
TGTGCCAGCCTAGGACAGACTAACTATGGCTACACCTTC
CASLGQTNYGYTF
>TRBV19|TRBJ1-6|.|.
TGTGCCAGTAGTATAGATCACCAATCCTATAATTCACCCCTCCACTTT
CASSIDHQSYNSPLHF
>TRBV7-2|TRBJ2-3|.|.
TGTGCCAGCAGCCGCCAGATCACAGATACGCAGTATTTT
CASSRQITDTQYF
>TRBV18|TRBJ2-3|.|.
TGTGCCAGCTCACCACAGGGGGATACGCAGTATTTT
CASSPQGDTQYF
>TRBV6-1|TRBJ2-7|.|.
TGTGCCAGCAGTGACCCACAGGGTTCCCACGAGCAGTACTTC
CASSDPQGSHEQYF
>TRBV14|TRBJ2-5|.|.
TGTGCCAGCAGCCAAGATCGGTACAGGGCCCAGTACTTC
CASSQDRYRAQYF
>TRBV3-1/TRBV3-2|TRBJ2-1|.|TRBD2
TGTGCCAGCAGCCAAGTTAGCGGGAGGAATGAGCAGTTCTTC
CASSQVSGRNEQFF
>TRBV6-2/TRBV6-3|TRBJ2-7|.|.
TGTGCCAGCAGTGTCGGGACCCTGGTTTACTTC
CASSVGTLVYF
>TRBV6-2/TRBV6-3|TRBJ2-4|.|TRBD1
TGTGCCAGCAGTTACGAGGCAGACAGGGTAGCCAAAAACATTCAGTACTTC
CASSYEADRVAKNIQYF
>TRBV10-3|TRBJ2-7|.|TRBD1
TGTGCCATCAGTGAGTGGGGGACAGGGGGCTACGAGCAGTACTTC
CAISEWGTGGYEQYF
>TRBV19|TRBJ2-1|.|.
TGTGCCAGTAGATCCTACAATGAGCAGTTCTTC
CASRSYNEQFF
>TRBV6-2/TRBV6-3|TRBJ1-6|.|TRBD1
TGTGCCAGCAGTGTACCGGGACAGGCGACTAATTCACCCCTCCACTTT
CASSVPGQATNSPLHF
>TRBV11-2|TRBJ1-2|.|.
TGTGCCAGCAGCCCAATCACAGGGATTAACTATGGCTACACCTTC
CASSPITGINYGYTF
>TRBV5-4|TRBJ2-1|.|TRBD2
TGTGCCAGCAGCCCGGGACTAGCGGTCTACAATGAGCAGTTCTTC
CASSPGLAVYNEQFF
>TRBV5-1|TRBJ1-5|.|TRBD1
TGCGCCAGCAGCCCCGGGACAGGGAGTTTACAGCCCCAGCATTTT
CASSPGTGSLQPQHF
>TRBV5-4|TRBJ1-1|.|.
TGTGCCAGCAGCTTGGCGCGGGGCGAAGCTTTCTTT
CASSLARGEAFF
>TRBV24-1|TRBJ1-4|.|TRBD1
TGTGCCACCAGTGGGGACAGATCAACTAATGAAAAACTGTTTTTT
CATSGDRSTNEKLFF
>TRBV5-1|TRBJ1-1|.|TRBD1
TGCGCCAGCGGACAAGAAGGAGCAGGGGGCACTGAAGCTTTCTTT
CASGQEGAGGTEAFF
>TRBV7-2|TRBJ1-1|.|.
TGTGCCAGCAGCTTATGGGGCGGTGGAGGGAGGAACACTGAAGCTTTCTTT
CASSLWGGGGRNTEAFF
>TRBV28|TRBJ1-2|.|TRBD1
TGTGCCAGCAGTCCAAGGACAGGGAGGGCCTATGGCTACACCTTC
CASSPRTGRAYGYTF
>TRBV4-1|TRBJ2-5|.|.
TGCGCCAGCAGCCAAGAGGGGAGGCGAGAGACCCAGTACTTC
CASSQEGRRETQYF
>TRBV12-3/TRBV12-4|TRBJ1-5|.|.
TGTGCCAGCAGTTCGGCCCTAAATCAGCCCCAGCATTTT
CASSSALNQPQHF